The T cell receptor beta chain under discussion was sequenced for a study of control samples from healthy donors and cancer patients. Using immunoSEQ multiplex PCR, the repertoire was profiled, and TCRdb retains in-frame clones only, with some absent. Found here are about 89,000 clones, about 84% of them singletons; the top ten hold roughly 2%. With 6 bases removed from V and 8 bases from J, the gap between germline ends came to 17 bases. This CDR3 contains 14 residues. CDR1 is MNHEY, CDR2 SVGAGI, per germline. This receptor was identified in a woman aged 40 to 55 in good health. The genes are TRBV6-5 and TRBJ2-4, with TRBD2 as a possible D gene (6 bases). The specimen sequenced was blood. The CDR3 spells CASSLGGGRDIQYF. CDR3 sequence (DNA): TGTGCCAGCAGCCTGGGGGGAGGCCGGGACATTCAGTACTTC.